The 20 T cell receptor beta chains below come from one sample, sequenced in a study of T cells in Graves' hyperthyroidism and ophthalmopathy (dated by TCRdb to between 2019 and 2020). Library method: multiplex PCR. For sequencing, an Illumina HiSeq 2000 was employed. The TCR beta CDR3 regions were amplified from RNA transcripts. A first-round RT-PCR of the TCR CDR3 used the HTBI primer set with the Qiagen OneStep RT-PCR kit. TCRdb applied fastp at Q25 and MiXCR to the public reads, then kept only in-frame beta chains. Rows are combined by CDR3 protein, so each entry shows the most common genes and DNA. The sample has some 510,000 distinct CDR3 sequences on record, 20% of them singletons. Less than 30% of the sample lies in the top ten. Sequenced material: blood. These receptors came from a man aged 18-30 years with Graves' hyperthyroidism.

The chain couples TRBV20-1 to TRBJ2-7; D is unclear. V lost 6 bases to trimming and J lost 3 bases, with 18 bases between them. Per the germline V gene, CDR1 is DFQATT and CDR2 is SNEGSKA (reference sequence). The CDR3 loop spans 14 amino acids. As DNA, the CDR3 is TGCAGTGCCGTTACACCAGATAGAGTCTACGAGCAGTACTTC. It specifies CSAVTPDRVYEQYF.

This clonotype has just a few counts. The CDR3 coding sequence is TGTGCCAGCAGTTTTGGGCTAGCGGGGGTGTTGGAGCAGTACTTC. This translates into CASSFGLAGVLEQYF. The gene calls are TRBV28 and TRBJ2-7, with 10 bases identical to TRBD2. V lost 3 bases and J lost 7; bases outside the gene matches: 9. Germline values: CDR1 MDHEN, CDR2 SYDVKM. The CDR3 has 15 residues.

This clonotype has a count of ten or more. V is TRBV20-1 and J is TRBJ1-2; D call uncertain. V was clipped by 4 bases and J by 4 bases, with 16 bases between them. The length of the CDR3 is 14 residues. The V gene's germline CDR1 is DFQATT and CDR2 SNEGSKA (reference sequence). CDR3 loop: CSAIPDRGAYGYTF. The CDR3 DNA reads as TGCAGTGCTATCCCCGATCGGGGAGCCTATGGCTACACCTTC.

This clonotype was detected ten times or more. The V call is TRBV6-5, the J call TRBJ2-7; 7 bases align to TRBD1. Germline V gene sequence: CDR1 MNHEY, CDR2 SVGAGI. Trimming took 8 bases from V and 4 from J; bases not matched to a gene: 8. The CDR3 is 13 amino acids. CDR3 residues: CASFDRDKYEQYF. In nucleotides, the CDR3 is TGTGCCAGCTTCGACAGGGACAAATACGAGCAGTACTTC.

This chain uses TRBV6-1 with TRBJ1-1; TRBD1 is a possible D gene (6 bases). CDR1 and CDR2 (germline): MNHNS, SASEGT. Deletions cut 10 bases from V and 1 base from J, with 13 bases between. The CDR3 consists of 13 residues. The DNA for the CDR3 is TGTGCCACCACAGGGATGGGGAACACTGAAGCTTTCTTT. This encodes CATTGMGNTEAFF.

At least ten counts were recorded for this clonotype. The chain is built from TRBV6-1 and TRBJ2-2, with D unresolved. V lost 7 bases, J lost 3 bases, and 12 bases lay in between. The V gene's germline CDR1 is MNHNS and CDR2 SASEGT. CDR3 length: 14 residues. The CDR3 nucleotides are TGTGCCAGCACCCCCAGCACGGACACCGGGGAGCTGTTTTTT. Its translation is CASTPSTDTGELFF.

Comments on this clonotype: Compared with germline, one end of the junction differs, possibly owing to a read error. V usage is TRBV5-1 and J usage is TRBJ2-4; 10 positions match TRBD2. This CDR3 region has 16 residues. CDR1 SGHRS and CDR2 YFSETQ come from the germline V gene. Here the CDR3 reads CASSLASGSLANIKYF. In DNA form, the CDR3 reads TGCGCCAGCAGCTTGGCTAGCGGGAGTTTAGCAAACATTAAGTACTTC. Full variable domain (remainder filled in from reference TRBV5-1 and TRBJ2-4): KAGVTQTPRYLIKTRGQQVTLSCSPISGHRSVSWYQQTPGQGLQFLFEYFSETQRNKGNFPGRFSGRQFSNSRSEMNVSTLELGDSALYLCASSLASGSLANIKYFGAGTRLSVL.

With respect to this clonotype: Germline and junction disagree at one end, which may indicate a read error. This rearrangement joins TRBV6-2 or TRBV6-3 to TRBJ2-1, with 8 bases aligning to TRBD2. CDR1 and CDR2 from the germline V gene are MNHEY and SVGEGT. The CDR3 is 14 residues long. The CDR3 region is CASTFSGTYNEKFF. CDR3 in DNA: TGTGCCAGCACCTTTAGCGGGACCTACAATGAGAAGTTCTTC.

This clonotype was recorded at least ten times. This chain links TRBV20-1 with TRBJ2-3, with 13 nucleotides matching TRBD2. This CDR3 is 16 amino acids long. CDR1 is DFQATT, CDR2 SNEGSKA, per germline (reference sequence). J gave up 4 bases and V 5 bases, and 9 bases lay outside the gene matches. CDR3 coding DNA: TGCAGTGCTCCCCGCACTAGCGGGGGGGGTGCAGATACGCAGTATTTT. Its translation: CSAPRTSGGGADTQYF.

This clonotype was seen repeatedly, ten times or more. This could be a read error, since a much larger clone is one nucleotide away. The rearrangement uses TRBV12-3 or TRBV12-4 and TRBJ1-2, with D hard to call. The length of the CDR3 is 14 residues. Deletions cut 3 bases from V and 8 bases from J, with 16 bases between. CDR3 loop: CASSFRGPGDGYTF. CDR3 nucleotides: TGTGCCAGCAGTTTTAGAGGGCCAGGAGACGGCTACACCTTC.

About this clonotype: This sequence may be a read error, since a much larger clone differs from it by one base. The chain has TRBV5-1 and TRBJ2-5, with D possibly TRBD1 on 5 matching bases. Germline CDR1 and CDR2: SGHRS and YFSETQ. Trimming left V 4 bases short and J 8 bases short, with 21 bases between. This CDR3 comprises 15 residues. CDR3 coding DNA: TGCGCCAGCAGCACGGACAACGGACCCAGAGTAACCCAGTACTTC. Protein product: CASSTDNGPRVTQYF.

The rearrangement links TRBV12-3 or TRBV12-4 to TRBJ2-5; D uncertain. V lost 6 bases and J 2 bases, leaving 16 bases between the germline ends. The CDR3 totals 15 residues. In nucleotides, the CDR3 is TGTGCCAGCAGCCAAGATCCGACCCGGCAAGAGACCCAGTACTTC. The encoded protein is CASSQDPTRQETQYF.

The table lists this clonotype with many counts. The J gene is TRBJ1-5, the V gene TRBV2; no clear D gene. Germline V CDR1 and CDR2: SNHLY, FYNNEI. There are 12 residues in the CDR3. Trimming left V 5 bases short and J 3 bases short, with 5 bases between. The CDR3 DNA is TGTGCCAGCAGTTCAGACAATCAGCCCCAGCATTTT. It is translated as CASSSDNQPQHF. The full variable domain, its missing parts supplied by reference TRBV2 and TRBJ1-5, is EPEVTQTPSHQVTQMGQEVILRCVPISNHLYFYWYRQILGQKVEFLVSFYNNEISEKSEIFDDQFSVERPDGSNFTLKIRSTKLEDSAMYFCASSSDNQPQHFGDGTRLSIL.

This clonotype was recorded many times. The V and J genes are TRBV12-3 or TRBV12-4 and TRBJ2-1; TRBD2 aligns across 15 bases. V shed 6 bases and J 9 bases; nucleotides not matched to a gene: 9. This CDR3 has 16 amino acids. The DNA for the CDR3 is TGTGCCAGCAGGGGAAGGGGGACTAGCGGGGGGACTGAGCAGTTCTTC. Its translation: CASRGRGTSGGTEQFF.

This clonotype was seen many times. At one end, the junction sequence differs from germline, possibly due to a read error. The chain carries TRBV7-2 and TRBJ1-5; D is unclear. The CDR3 has 13 amino acids. Germline V gives CDR1 SGHTA, CDR2 FQGNSA. CDR3 sequence: CASSLGLNQPQHF. CDR3 DNA: TGTGCCAGCAGTTTAGGGTTGAATCAGCCCCAGCATTTT.

This clonotype occurred many times. The J gene is TRBJ2-7, the V gene TRBV7-8; D not certain. Per germline, CDR1 SGHVS and CDR2 FQNEAQ. The CDR3 runs 13 residues. The V end lost 3 bases, the J end lost 4 bases, and 10 bases lay between the germline ends. The chain's CDR3 is CASSLGSRYEQYF. CDR3 sequence (DNA): TGTGCCAGCAGCTTGGGTTCGAGGTACGAGCAGTACTTC.

The chain has TRBV6-1 and TRBJ1-6, with D perhaps matching TRBD1 (6 bases). Germline V lookup: CDR1 MNHNS, CDR2 SASEGT. V shed 6 bases and J shed 8 bases, with 14 bases lying between them. The CDR3 runs to 14 residues. As DNA, the CDR3 is TGTGCCAGCAGCGGGAGGGGGAATTATTCACCCCTCCACTTT. Translating it yields CASSGRGNYSPLHF.

This chain joins TRBV11-2 and TRBJ2-7; 7 bases map to TRBD1. J was trimmed by 2 bases and V by 1 base; bases with no gene match: 8. From germline, CDR1 is SGHAT and CDR2 FQNNGV. The CDR3 covers 16 residues. The CDR3 spells CASSLGRGQFTYEQYF. DNA of the CDR3: TGTGCCAGCAGCTTAGGTAGGGGGCAGTTTACCTACGAGCAGTACTTC.

This chain connects TRBV25-1 to TRBJ2-7; D ambiguous. V lost 7 bases, J lost 4 bases, and 11 bases lay in between. Germline CDR1 is MGHDK and CDR2 is SYGVNS. The CDR3 is made up of 12 amino acids. The CDR3 spells CASTSDQYEQYF. The CDR3 nucleotides read TGTGCCAGCACCTCCGACCAATACGAGCAGTACTTC.

The gene calls are TRBV5-1 and TRBJ2-1; TRBD1 agrees at 7 bases. The CDR3 length is 13 residues. The germline V gene has CDR1 SGHRS and CDR2 YFSETQ. J was trimmed by 5 bases and V by 3 bases; bases with no gene match: 2. The DNA for the CDR3 is TGCGCCAGCAGCTGGGACAGAAACAATGAGCAGTTCTTC. It yields the protein CASSWDRNNEQFF.